This passage covers 20 T cell receptor beta chains from one sample sequenced in a study of T-cell memory formation after mild COVID-19. A single record per CDR3 protein comes from TCRdb applying MiXCR to the 5' RACE reads. The sample includes roughly 310,000 distinct CDR3 sequences, roughly 15% seen only once; the top ten take around 20%. Material for sequencing was PBMCs or a T cell subset sorted from them (not recorded which). These TCRs come from a man younger than 35 who had mild COVID-19 (a few samples of this study predate the infection). Cell type and time point are not known.

There are a few counts of this clonotype. This chain joins TRBV6-5 and TRBJ1-3; TRBD1 might be the D (6 bases). Germline CDR1 reads MNHEY; CDR2 reads SVGAGI. V was shortened by 9 bases and J by 4 bases, with 13 bases between the two germline ends. The CDR3 covers 13 residues. CDR3 protein: CASGRGLGNTIYF. CDR3 DNA sequence: TGTGCCAGTGGTCGGGGGCTCGGAAACACCATATATTTT.

This clonotype came up a few times. The chain couples TRBV30 to TRBJ2-7; D remains unclear. Per germline, CDR1 GTSNPN and CDR2 SVGIG (reference sequence). With 1 base removed from V and 5 bases from J, the gap between germline ends came to 12 bases. The CDR3 loop spans 13 amino acids. CDR3 sequence (DNA): TGTGCCTGGAGTGGGCAATCGCGAAACGAGCAGTACTTC. This translates into CAWSGQSRNEQYF.

This clonotype was seen more than once but under ten times. The chain joins TRBV2 to TRBJ1-5; D may be TRBD1 (5 bases). This CDR3 spans 15 amino acids. The V and J ends lost 8 bases and 0 bases respectively, with 14 bases between them. The germline V gene has CDR1 SNHLY and CDR2 FYNNEI. CDR3 in DNA: TGTGCCAGCGGCCGGGACTCCGATAGCAATCAGCCCCAGCATTTT. Amino acids: CASGRDSDSNQPQHF.

The V gene is TRBV7-2, the J gene TRBJ1-6; the D is unclear. The germline V gene has CDR1 SGHTA and CDR2 FQGNSA. This CDR3 has 14 amino acids. Trimming shortened V by 5 bases and J by 10 bases, and 15 bases separated the two germline ends. The CDR3 loop is CASSTRFERSPLHF. The CDR3 region has the DNA TGTGCCAGCAGCACCAGGTTCGAGCGCTCACCCCTCCACTTT.

V usage is TRBV7-9 and J usage is TRBJ1-2; D gene unclear. This CDR3 is built from 13 residues. The V gene's germline CDR1 is SEHNR and CDR2 FQNEAQ (reference sequence). The V end was cut by 6 bases, the J end by 5 bases, with 13 bases between. The CDR3 loop reads CASSSTEVYGYTF. CDR3 coding DNA: TGTGCCAGCAGTTCGACGGAGGTTTATGGCTACACCTTC.

V usage is TRBV5-5 and J usage is TRBJ2-3, with D unclear. The V end was cut by 4 bases, the J end by 0 bases, with 12 bases between. The CDR3 is made up of 15 amino acids. Per germline, CDR1 SGHKS and CDR2 YYEKEE (reference sequence). CDR3 DNA sequence: TGTGCCAGCAGCCGCTTGGGGTCTAGCACAGATACGCAGTATTTT. Protein: CASSRLGSSTDTQYF.

This clonotype came up a few times. CDR3 in amino acids: CATSRGGIQPQHF. DNA of the CDR3: TGTGCCACCAGCAGGGGGGGGATCCAGCCCCAGCATTTT. V and J are TRBV15 and TRBJ1-5, with D maybe TRBD1 (5 bases). Germline V gene sequence: CDR1 LNHNV, CDR2 YYDKDF (reference sequence). This CDR3 has 13 residues. Trimming took off 3 bases at V and 7 bases at J, with 10 bases between the two ends.

The gene calls are TRBV21-1 and TRBJ2-7; the table's D call of TRBD2 was not tested on the DNA. TRBV21-1 is noted as a pseudogene. The CDR3 extends over 15 amino acids. This CDR3 reads CASSRTSGTSYEQYV. The CDR3 DNA reads TGTGCCAGCAGCAGGACTAGCGGTACCTCCTACGAGCAGTACGTC.

The V call is TRBV11-2, the J call TRBJ1-1; tentatively, D is TRBD1 (5 bases). The CDR3 is made up of 16 amino acids. Per the germline V gene, CDR1 is SGHAT and CDR2 is FQNNGV. The ends were cut back, 4 bases at V and 4 bases at J, with 19 bases in the middle. CDR3 residues: CASSYPGGGLATEAFF. DNA for the CDR3: TGTGCCAGCAGCTACCCCGGGGGAGGGTTGGCCACTGAAGCTTTCTTT. Complete variable domain (other parts from reference TRBV11-2 and TRBJ1-1): EAGVAQSPRYKIIEKRQSVAFWCNPISGHATLYWYQQILGQGPKLLIQFQNNGVVDDSQLPKDRFSAERLKGVDSTLKIQPAKLEDSAVYLCASSYPGGGLATEAFFGQGTRLTVV.

The chain is built from TRBV28 and TRBJ1-5; D gene uncertain. Trimming removed 5 bases from V and 5 bases from J, with 13 bases in between. This CDR3 has 14 amino acids. From germline, CDR1 is MDHEN and CDR2 SYDVKM. In DNA, the CDR3 is TGTGCCAGCAGTACTAATTCACCTTATCAGCCCCAGCATTTT. Residues: CASSTNSPYQPQHF.

V is TRBV5-6 and J is TRBJ1-6; a weak D match, TRBD1 (5 bases). CDR1 is SGHDT and CDR2 is YYEEEE in the germline V gene. Trimming took off 4 bases at V and 13 bases at J, with 12 bases between the two ends. The CDR3 totals 12 residues. CDR3 residues: CASSLEGNPLHF. Here the CDR3 DNA reads TGTGCCAGCAGCCTAGAGGGGAATCCCCTCCACTTT.

The chain combines TRBV30 with TRBJ2-7; possibly TRBD1 or TRBD2 for D (5 bases each). Germline CDR1 is GTSNPN and CDR2 is SVGIG (reference sequence). There are 11 residues in the CDR3. The germline V and J ends were trimmed by 1 base and 11 bases, with 12 bases remaining between them. The CDR3 is CAWSALGTEYF. In nucleotides, the CDR3 is TGTGCCTGGAGTGCGTTGGGGACCGAGTACTTC.

The rearrangement joins TRBV29-1 to TRBJ1-1; D unresolved. V gave up 0 bases and J gave up 6 bases, with 26 bases separating them. Germline CDR1 is SQVTM and CDR2 is ANQGSEA. The CDR3 has 18 amino acids. The CDR3 DNA is TGCAGCGTTGAAGATAATGGTGCACGAACGGTGCTCGTGGCTGAAGCTTTCTTT. Translating gives CSVEDNGARTVLVAEAFF.

This chain uses TRBV5-4 with TRBJ2-7; 10 positions match TRBD2. CDR1 and CDR2 from the germline V gene are SGHNT and YYREEE (reference sequence). CDR3 size: 14 residues. Trimming took 5 bases from V and 3 from J; bases not matched to a gene: 5. CDR3 sequence (DNA): TGTGCCAGCAGTACCGGGACTAGCGTCTACGAGCAGTACTTC. It is translated as CASSTGTSVYEQYF.

This clonotype was seen more than once but under ten times. V is TRBV20-1 and J is TRBJ1-2; D may be TRBD1 (6 bases). Germline lookup yields CDR1 DFQATT and CDR2 SNEGSKA (reference sequence). The V and J ends lost 6 bases and 8 bases respectively, with 22 bases between them. This CDR3 has 14 amino acids. This CDR3 is CSAGRTADTGGYTF. CDR3 bases: TGCAGTGCAGGACGGACAGCGGACACTGGAGGCTACACCTTC.

This clonotype came up a few times. The genes are TRBV18 and TRBJ2-5, with a tentative D call TRBD1 (5 bases). The CDR3 totals 13 residues. V was trimmed by 5 bases and J by 5 bases, leaving 12 bases between them. CDR1 KGHSH and CDR2 LQKENI come from the germline V gene. CDR3 in amino acids: CASSIGAAETQYF. The CDR3 DNA is TGTGCCAGCTCAATAGGGGCGGCGGAGACCCAGTACTTC.

The chain is built from TRBV4-3 and TRBJ1-5; D perhaps matches TRBD1 (6 bases). Trimming pared 4 bases from V and 6 bases from J, leaving 19 bases between. Germline V lookup: CDR1 LGHNA, CDR2 YSLEER. The CDR3 runs to 16 residues. CDR3 DNA: TGCGCCAGCAGCCGTTCCCGCAGGGAAGGGGGTCAGCCCCAGCATTTT. This gives the protein CASSRSRREGGQPQHF.

J is TRBJ1-3 and V is TRBV5-1; D not certain. Germline assignment: CDR1 SGHRS and CDR2 YFSETQ. V was trimmed by 4 bases and J by 0 bases, leaving 14 bases between them. This CDR3 region has 16 residues. The CDR3 coding sequence is TGCGCCAGCAGCCGAACTACACAGAGCTCTGGAAACACCATATATTTT. This encodes CASSRTTQSSGNTIYF.

The chain carries TRBV6-2 or TRBV6-3 and TRBJ1-5, with 8 bases that match TRBD1. The CDR3 is made up of 15 amino acids. V was pared by 7 bases and J by 3 bases, with 8 bases of the junction left unmatched. Germline lookup yields CDR1 MNHEY and CDR2 SVGEGT. In DNA, the CDR3 is TGTGCCAGCACCCTCGGACAGGGCTACAATCAGCCCCAGCATTTT. Encoded protein: CASTLGQGYNQPQHF.

This chain joins TRBV20-1 and TRBJ2-1, with unresolved D. Trimming removed 6 bases at V and 2 bases at J, with 11 bases between. Germline lookup yields CDR1 DFQATT and CDR2 SNEGSKA (reference sequence). The CDR3 sequence is 13 residues long. The CDR3 sequence: CSAPAAPYNEQFF. The CDR3 region has the DNA TGCAGTGCCCCTGCGGCCCCCTACAATGAGCAGTTCTTC.